This T cell receptor (beta chain) was identified during a study of PD-1 blockade in classical Hodgkin lymphoma (dated by TCRdb to the early 2020s). The study in broad terms: Nivolumab dosing was 3 mg/kg intravenously every 2 weeks, continuing until either disease progression or unacceptable toxicity. A peripheral blood immune signature of response to PD-1 blockade in classical Hodgkin lymphoma was defined using TCR beta sequencing and CyTOF.

In regard to this clone: The target of this receptor is not known. Within one base of it there is no much larger clone, and no base qualities were kept.

Its CDR3 holds 16 amino acids, cysteine through phenylalanine. Just CDR3 DNA is preserved here, 48 bases in frame from base 1. V is shortened by 0 bases, J by 3 bases, and the region joining them spans 12 bases. Via the germline V gene (reference sequence), CDR1 is MNHEY and CDR2 SMNVEV. Read against the paper, the sample's time point label means: cycle 1 day 1 (C1D1), immediately before nivolumab initiation. Every trial patient had relapsed after autologous stem cell transplantation, and cohorts A, B and C differed in prior brentuximab vedotin exposure. The trial cohort was composed of about 60 patients with relapsed/refractory classical Hodgkin lymphoma, for whom complete response, partial response or progressive disease was recorded as best overall response. Single-agent nivolumab was administered to trial patients in the multi-cohort phase II CheckMate 205 trial. An independent review committee assessed best overall response by applying the 2007 International Working Group response criteria. PBMCs from the trial were collected at three points: immediately before nivolumab initiation (C1D1), and during therapy at cycle 2 day 1 and cycle 4 day 1. After peripheral blood was drawn into 8 mL Vacutainer Cell Preparation Tubes, PBMCs were isolated by centrifugation and then cryopreserved.

Broad study findings and their caveats: Newly diagnosed patients were reported to have lower baseline TCR diversity than healthy donors, and relapsed/refractory patients were reported to have lower baseline TCR diversity still. A significant rise by C4D1 was seen in CD4+ but not CD8+ TCR diversity (p=0.0027 vs p=0.16), with the rise being most apparent in complete responders (p=0.02). Patients starting nivolumab less than 1 year after ASCT had lower diversity and were excluded from later analyses to avoid confounding by immune reconstitution. The study was restricted to a single clinical trial cohort, and the causes of repertoire differences, possibly disease activity or prior therapy, were left undefined. Trial patients with a complete response had baseline diversity similar to that of newly diagnosed patients, while partial responders and progressors had significantly lower diversity.

Genomic DNA was isolated using the Qiagen DNeasy kit from unsorted PBMCs as well as from negatively selected CD4+ and CD8+ fractions. Using primers that anneal to V and J segments, immunoSEQ multiplex PCR amplified the TCR beta CDR3 regions. A synthetic immune receptor repertoire was used to minimize amplification bias, and any remaining bias was removed computationally after sequencing. In the original analysis: Custom Python scripts were used to quantify repertoire diversity as the Shannon entropy index. Unsorted, CD4+ and CD8+ repertoires were analyzed separately, except in combined analyses where CD4+ and CD8+ sequences were merged in silico. Clonal expansion was defined as a frequency increase of at least 2-fold after treatment compared with C1D1, and clones undetected at baseline were assigned a pseudocount of 0.5. Singleton clones were defined as clones with 0 or 1 copy at C1D1, and non-singleton clones were defined as clones with 2 or more copies. Clones expanded in unsorted samples were assigned a CD4+, CD8+ or unknown annotation through matching of protein sequences in sorted samples from the same patient. Wilcoxon tests on paired samples were used to test changes in diversity from C1D1 to C4D1. This is the immuneACCESS table as TCRdb keeps it, with only in-frame sequences that have V and J called. A part of the clones is gone; compared with another copy, unresolved V genes explain less than half, and the rest is unexplained. That table furnishes V, J and clone size, whereas the DNA furnished D and trimming. In all, the sample holds 15,000 or so clones, and about 80% of those were seen once. 20% to 25% of the sample rests with the top ten.

Sample: peripheral blood mononuclear cells (PBMCs), taken at baseline. This chain joins TRBV27 to TRBJ1-5; the D gene is perhaps TRBD1, from 6 matching bases. This receptor was taken from a human donor with classical Hodgkin lymphoma. The CDR3 amino acid sequence is: CASSLSRGGFNQPQHF. The DNA is as follows: TGTGCCAGCAGTTTATCAAGGGGGGGATTCAATCAGCCCCAGCATTTT.